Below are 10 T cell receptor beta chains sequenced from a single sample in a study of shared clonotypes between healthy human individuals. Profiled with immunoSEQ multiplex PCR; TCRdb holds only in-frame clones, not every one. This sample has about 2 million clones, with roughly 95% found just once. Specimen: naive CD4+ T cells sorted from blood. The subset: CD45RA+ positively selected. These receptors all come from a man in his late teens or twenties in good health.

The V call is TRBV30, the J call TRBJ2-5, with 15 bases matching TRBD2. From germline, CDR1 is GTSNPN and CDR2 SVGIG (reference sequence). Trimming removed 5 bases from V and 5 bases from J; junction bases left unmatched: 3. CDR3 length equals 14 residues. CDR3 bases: TGTGCCTGGTGGACTAGCGGGAGGGGGGAGACCCAGTACTTC. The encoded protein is CAWWTSGRGETQYF. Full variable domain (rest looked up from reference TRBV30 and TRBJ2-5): SQTIHQWPATLVQPVGSPLSLECTVEGTSNPNLYWYRQAAGRGLQLLFYSVGIGQISSEVPQNLSASRPQDRQFILSSKKLLLSDSGFYLCAWWTSGRGETQYFGPGTRLLVL.

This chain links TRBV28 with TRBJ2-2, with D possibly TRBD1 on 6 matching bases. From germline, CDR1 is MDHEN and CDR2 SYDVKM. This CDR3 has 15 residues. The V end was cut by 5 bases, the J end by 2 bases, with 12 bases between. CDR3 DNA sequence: TGTGCCAGCAGTCCGGCGGACAGAAACACCGGGGAGCTGTTTTTT. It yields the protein CASSPADRNTGELFF.

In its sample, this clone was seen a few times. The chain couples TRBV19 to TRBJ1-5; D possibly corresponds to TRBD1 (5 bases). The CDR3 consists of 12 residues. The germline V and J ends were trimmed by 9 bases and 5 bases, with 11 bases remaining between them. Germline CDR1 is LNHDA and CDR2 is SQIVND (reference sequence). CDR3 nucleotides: TGTGCCAGCCACTCGGGGGATCAGCCCCAGCATTTT. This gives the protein CASHSGDQPQHF.

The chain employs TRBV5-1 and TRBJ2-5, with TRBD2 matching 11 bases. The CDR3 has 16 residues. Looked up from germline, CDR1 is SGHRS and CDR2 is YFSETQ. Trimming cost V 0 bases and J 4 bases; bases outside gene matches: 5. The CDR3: CASSLGASGGIETQYF. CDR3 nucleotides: TGCGCCAGCAGCTTGGGAGCTAGCGGGGGGATAGAGACCCAGTACTTC.

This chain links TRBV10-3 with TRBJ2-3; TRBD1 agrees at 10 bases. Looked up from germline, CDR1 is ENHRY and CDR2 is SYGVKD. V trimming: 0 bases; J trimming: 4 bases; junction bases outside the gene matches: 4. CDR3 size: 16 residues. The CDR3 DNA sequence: TGTGCCATCAGTGAGTCAGGGACAGGGGAGGCAGATACGCAGTATTTT. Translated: CAISESGTGEADTQYF.

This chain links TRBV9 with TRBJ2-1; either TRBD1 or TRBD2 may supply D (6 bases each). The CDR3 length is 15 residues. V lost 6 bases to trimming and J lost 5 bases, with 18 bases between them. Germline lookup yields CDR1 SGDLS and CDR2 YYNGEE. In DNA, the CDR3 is TGTGCCAGCACCGAGGGGGGAACACTAAACAATGAGCAGTTCTTC. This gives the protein CASTEGGTLNNEQFF.

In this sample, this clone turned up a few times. CDR3 amino acids: CASSLTGQGTYEQYF. The CDR3 DNA is TGCGCCAGCAGCTTAACGGGACAGGGTACCTACGAGCAGTACTTC. The V and J genes are TRBV5-1 and TRBJ2-5, with 9 bases lining up with TRBD1. The last part of the DNA fits TRBJ2-7 better; the J call may be wrong. The CDR3 sequence is 15 residues long. The germline CDR1 and CDR2 sequences are SGHRS and YFSETQ.

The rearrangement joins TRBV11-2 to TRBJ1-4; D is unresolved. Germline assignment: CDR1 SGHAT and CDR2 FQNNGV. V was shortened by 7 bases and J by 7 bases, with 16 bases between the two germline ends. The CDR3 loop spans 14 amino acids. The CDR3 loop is CASTLTSSGEKLFF. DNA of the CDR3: TGTGCCAGCACCCTCACAAGCTCGGGTGAAAAACTGTTTTTT.

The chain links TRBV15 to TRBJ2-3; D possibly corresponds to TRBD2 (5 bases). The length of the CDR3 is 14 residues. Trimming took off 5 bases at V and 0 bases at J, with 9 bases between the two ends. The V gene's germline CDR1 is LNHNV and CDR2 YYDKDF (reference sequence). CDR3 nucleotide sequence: TGTGCCACCAGCGGCGGACTGAGCACAGATACGCAGTATTTT. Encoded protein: CATSGGLSTDTQYF.

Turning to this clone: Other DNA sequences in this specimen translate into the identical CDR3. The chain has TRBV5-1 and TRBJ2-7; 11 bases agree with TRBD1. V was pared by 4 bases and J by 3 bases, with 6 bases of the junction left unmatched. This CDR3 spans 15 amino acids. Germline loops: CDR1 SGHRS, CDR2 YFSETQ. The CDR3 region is CASSLGGTGGYEQYF. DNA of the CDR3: TGCGCCAGCAGCCTGGGCGGGACAGGGGGCTACGAGCAGTACTTC.